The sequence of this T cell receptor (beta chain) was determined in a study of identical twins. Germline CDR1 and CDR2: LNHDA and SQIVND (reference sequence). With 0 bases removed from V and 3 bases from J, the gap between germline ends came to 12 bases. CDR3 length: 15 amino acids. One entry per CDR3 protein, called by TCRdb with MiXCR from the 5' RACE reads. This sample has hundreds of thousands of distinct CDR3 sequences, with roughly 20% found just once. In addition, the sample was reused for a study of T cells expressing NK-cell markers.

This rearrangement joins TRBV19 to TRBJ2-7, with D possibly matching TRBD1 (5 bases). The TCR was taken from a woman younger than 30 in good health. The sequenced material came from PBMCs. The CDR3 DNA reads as TGTGCCAGTAGTATAGAATTCCAGCAGGGCTACGAGCAGTACTTC. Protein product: CASSIEFQQGYEQYF.